This T cell receptor (beta chain) was identified in a study of blood T cell repertoires in COVID-19. Study as a whole: Both acute and convalescent COVID-19 samples were obtained from the United States, Italy and Spain. T cells, B-cell-depleted T cells, or PBMCs supplied cDNA or gDNA.

This clone was recorded once. Original handling: Scientists estimated how many nucleated cells there were by amplifying reference gene primers. The assay was immunoSEQ multiplex PCR, and TCRdb's table has in-frame clones only and misses some. V, J and clone size reflect that table, while D and trimming were determined from the DNA. The top ten clones hold about 20% of a sample with roughly 100,000 clones, roughly 82% of them seen once. The CDR3 is 14 residues long. Germline trimming cut 4 bases from V and 10 bases from J; bases unmatched to any gene: 7. Germline values: CDR1 LNHDA, CDR2 SQIVND (reference sequence).

V usage is TRBV19 and J usage is TRBJ1-6, with 7 nucleotides matching TRBD1. This receptor was obtained from a man older than 75 with acute or convalescent COVID-19. The sequencing sample was made of peripheral blood. CDR3 nucleotides: TGTGCCAGTAGTACGCGACAGGGTGAGTCACCCCTCCACTTT. It encodes CASSTRQGESPLHF. Full variable domain (rest looked up from reference TRBV19 and TRBJ1-6): DGGITQSPKYLFRKEGQNVTLSCEQNLNHDAMYWYRQDPGQGLRLIYYSQIVNDFQKGDIAEGYSVSREKKESFPLTVTSAQKNPTAFYLCASSTRQGESPLHFGNGTRLTVT.